What follows describes a single T cell receptor beta chain. Its antigen is not known. The data were obtained in a study of vaccination and CD4 T cells after COVID-19. The sample's treatment: roughly nine-day PBMC culture with coronavirus spike peptide pools or control peptides (ViraFEST assay). Antigen-specific T cells were expanded with peptide pools by ViraFEST, and TCRs were then sequenced. The junction had 3 bases not matched to a gene; V was cut back by 2 bases and J by 4 bases. The CDR3 has 15 residues. With the Oncomine TCR Beta short-read assay, DNA from cultured CD4+ T cells was sequenced. Using the QIAamp micro DNA kit, genomic DNA was extracted from the CD4+ T cells that had been cultured. TCRdb processed the PCR reads anew with MiXCR; each CDR3 protein has one entry. The table lists around 11,000 distinct CDR3 sequences, around 44% of them singletons.

The genes are TRBV12-3 or TRBV12-4 and TRBJ2-2, with TRBD2 matching over 8 bases. The sequenced material came from CD4+ T cells from blood, cultured in vitro. The source is a human donor who had recovered from COVID-19. The CDR3 sequence is CASSLRGGVTGELFF. DNA for the CDR3: TGTGCCAGCAGTTTACGGGGGGGGGTCACCGGGGAGCTGTTTTTT.